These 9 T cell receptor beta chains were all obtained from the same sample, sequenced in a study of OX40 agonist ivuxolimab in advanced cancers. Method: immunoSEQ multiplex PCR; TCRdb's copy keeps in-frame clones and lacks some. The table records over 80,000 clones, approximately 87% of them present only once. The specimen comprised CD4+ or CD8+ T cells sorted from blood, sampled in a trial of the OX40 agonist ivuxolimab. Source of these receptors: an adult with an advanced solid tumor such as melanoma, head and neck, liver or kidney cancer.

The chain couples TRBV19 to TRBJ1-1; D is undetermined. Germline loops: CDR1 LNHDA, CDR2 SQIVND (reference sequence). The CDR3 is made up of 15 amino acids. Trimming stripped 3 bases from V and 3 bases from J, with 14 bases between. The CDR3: CASSINSGRDTEAFF. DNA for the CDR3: TGTGCCAGTAGTATTAATTCAGGACGGGACACTGAAGCTTTCTTT.

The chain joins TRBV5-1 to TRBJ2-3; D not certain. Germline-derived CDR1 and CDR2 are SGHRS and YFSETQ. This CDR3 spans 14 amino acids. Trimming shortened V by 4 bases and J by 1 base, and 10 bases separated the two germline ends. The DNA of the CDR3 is TGCGCCAGCAGCCCCGGTAGGGGCACAGATACGCAGTATTTT. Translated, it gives CASSPGRGTDTQYF.

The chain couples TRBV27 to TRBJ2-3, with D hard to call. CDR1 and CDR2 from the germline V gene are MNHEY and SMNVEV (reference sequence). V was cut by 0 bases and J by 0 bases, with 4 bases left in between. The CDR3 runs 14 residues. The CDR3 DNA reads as TGTGCCAGCAGTTTATCGACAAGCACAGATACGCAGTATTTT. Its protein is CASSLSTSTDTQYF.

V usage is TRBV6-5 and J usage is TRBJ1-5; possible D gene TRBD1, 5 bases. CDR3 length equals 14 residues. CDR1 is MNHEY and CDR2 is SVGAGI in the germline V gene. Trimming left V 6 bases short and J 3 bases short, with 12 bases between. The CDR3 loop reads CASRPGPFNQPQHF. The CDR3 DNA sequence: TGTGCCAGCAGGCCGGGACCGTTCAATCAGCCCCAGCATTTT.

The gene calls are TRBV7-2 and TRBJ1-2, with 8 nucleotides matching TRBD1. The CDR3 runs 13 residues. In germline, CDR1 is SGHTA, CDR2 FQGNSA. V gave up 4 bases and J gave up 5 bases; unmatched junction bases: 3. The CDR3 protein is CASSSRQGYGYTF. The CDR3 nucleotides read TGTGCCAGCAGCTCCCGACAGGGGTATGGCTACACCTTC.

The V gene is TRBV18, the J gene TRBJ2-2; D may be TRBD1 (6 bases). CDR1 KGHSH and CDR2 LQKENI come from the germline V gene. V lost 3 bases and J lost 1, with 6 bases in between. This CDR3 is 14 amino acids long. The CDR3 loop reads CASSPGQNTGELFF. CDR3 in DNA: TGTGCCAGCTCACCGGGACAGAACACCGGGGAGCTGTTTTTT.

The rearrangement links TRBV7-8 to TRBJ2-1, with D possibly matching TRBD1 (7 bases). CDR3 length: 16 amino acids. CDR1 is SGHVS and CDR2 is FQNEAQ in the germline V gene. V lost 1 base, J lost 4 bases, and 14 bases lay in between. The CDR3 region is CASSLVEGAAYNEQFF. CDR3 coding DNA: TGTGCCAGCAGCTTAGTGGAGGGGGCGGCTTACAATGAGCAGTTCTTC. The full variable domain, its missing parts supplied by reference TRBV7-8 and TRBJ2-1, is GAGVSQSPRYKVAKRGQDVALRCDPISGHVSLFWYQQALGQGPEFLTYFQNEAQLDKSGLPSDRFFAERPEGSVSTLKIQRTQQEDSAVYLCASSLVEGAAYNEQFFGPGTRLTVL.

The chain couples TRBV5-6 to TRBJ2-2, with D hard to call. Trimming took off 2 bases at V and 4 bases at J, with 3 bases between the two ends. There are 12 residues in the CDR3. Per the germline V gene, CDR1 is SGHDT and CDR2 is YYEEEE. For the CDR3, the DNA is TGTGCCAGCAGCTTCCTCACCGGGGAGCTGTTTTTT. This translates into CASSFLTGELFF.

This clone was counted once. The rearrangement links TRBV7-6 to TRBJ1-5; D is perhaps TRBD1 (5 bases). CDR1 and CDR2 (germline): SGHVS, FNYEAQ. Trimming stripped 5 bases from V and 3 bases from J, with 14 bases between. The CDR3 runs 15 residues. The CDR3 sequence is CASSAQSGANQPQHF. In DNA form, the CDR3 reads TGTGCCAGCAGCGCCCAATCCGGGGCCAATCAGCCCCAGCATTTT.